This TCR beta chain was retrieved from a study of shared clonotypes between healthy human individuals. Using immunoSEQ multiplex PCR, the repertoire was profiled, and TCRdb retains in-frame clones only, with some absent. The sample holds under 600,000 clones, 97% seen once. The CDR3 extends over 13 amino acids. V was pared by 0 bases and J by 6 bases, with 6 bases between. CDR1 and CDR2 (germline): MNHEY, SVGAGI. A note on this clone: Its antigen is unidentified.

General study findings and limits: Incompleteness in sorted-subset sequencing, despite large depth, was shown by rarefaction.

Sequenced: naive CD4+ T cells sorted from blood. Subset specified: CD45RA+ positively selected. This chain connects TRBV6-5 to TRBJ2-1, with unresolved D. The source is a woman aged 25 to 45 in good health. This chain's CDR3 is CASSYSVSNEQFF. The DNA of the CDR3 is TGTGCCAGCAGTTACTCGGTCTCCAATGAGCAGTTCTTC.